The 16 T cell receptor beta chains below all came from one sample that was sequenced in a study of cytomegalovirus exposure and HLA in healthy donors. The PCR contained 60 Vbeta and 13 Jbeta primers. Method: immunoSEQ multiplex PCR; TCRdb's copy keeps in-frame clones and lacks some. The sample carries about 140,000 clones, around 73% recorded once. The sample consisted of PBMCs. These receptors all stem from a woman in her forties in good health and CMV-seronegative.

The rearrangement links TRBV11-3 to TRBJ2-1, with 9 bases fitting TRBD2. CDR1 and CDR2 from the germline V gene are SGHNT and YENEEA. This CDR3 contains 16 residues. The junction had 9 bases not matched to a gene; V was cut back by 5 bases and J by 4 bases. The chain's CDR3 is CASSLGGLAPYNEQFF. CDR3 in DNA: TGTGCCAGCAGCCTAGGAGGACTAGCGCCATACAATGAGCAGTTCTTC.

This rearrangement joins TRBV20-1 to TRBJ2-7; weak D call: TRBD2 (6 bases). The length of the CDR3 is 11 residues. The V end lost 3 bases, the J end lost 6 bases, and 9 bases lay between the germline ends. Germline V gene sequence: CDR1 DFQATT, CDR2 SNEGSKA (reference sequence). The CDR3 region is CSASRGIEQYV. The CDR3 nucleotides read TGCAGTGCTAGCCGGGGGATCGAGCAGTACGTC.

The J gene is TRBJ1-6, the V gene TRBV28; 7 nucleotides match TRBD1. The CDR3 sequence is 12 residues long. V was clipped by 8 bases and J by 12 bases; unmatched bases: 7. In germline, CDR1 is MDHEN, CDR2 SYDVKM. In nucleotides, the CDR3 is TGTGCCAGCGGAGAACAGGGGAGACCCCTCCACTTT. This codes for CASGEQGRPLHF.

J is TRBJ2-3 and V is TRBV5-1; TRBD1 or TRBD2 may be the D gene (5 bases each). V was cut by 4 bases and J by 5 bases, with 17 bases left in between. Germline V gives CDR1 SGHRS, CDR2 YFSETQ. The CDR3 consists of 15 residues. CDR3: CASSLGRVPEDTQYF. The CDR3 DNA follows: TGCGCCAGCAGCCTGGGGCGGGTCCCCGAAGATACGCAGTATTTT.

The count of this clone is one. This sequence joins TRBV6-6 and TRBJ2-3; a weak D match, TRBD1 (6 bases). Germline CDR1 is MNHNY and CDR2 is SVGAGI (reference sequence). This CDR3 has 14 residues. Deletions cut 7 bases from V and 4 bases from J, with 15 bases between. CDR3: CASNPQGFADTQYF. CDR3 nucleotide sequence: TGTGCCAGCAATCCACAGGGTTTCGCAGATACGCAGTATTTT.

The rearrangement links TRBV7-9 to TRBJ2-1; D call uncertain. The CDR3 covers 15 residues. Germline CDR1 is SEHNR and CDR2 is FQNEAQ (reference sequence). The V end lost 5 bases, the J end lost 0 bases, and 11 bases lay between the germline ends. CDR3 residues: CASSITDTSYNEQFF. The CDR3 DNA reads TGTGCCAGCAGCATCACAGATACCTCCTACAATGAGCAGTTCTTC.

The rearrangement uses TRBV2 and TRBJ2-4; TRBD1 matches 9 bases. The V and J ends lost 2 bases and 11 bases, in that order; junction bases with no gene match: 7. The CDR3 is made up of 14 amino acids. The germline V gene encodes CDR1 SNHLY and CDR2 FYNNEI. This CDR3 is CASSEWDRAGVQYF. Written as DNA, the CDR3 is TGTGCCAGCAGTGAATGGGACAGGGCCGGGGTTCAGTACTTC.

The chain recombines TRBV29-1 with TRBJ2-5; 9 bases fit TRBD1. The J call is uncertain, as TRBJ2-7 better fits the DNA end. The length of the CDR3 is 13 residues. Germline V CDR1 and CDR2: SQVTM, ANQGSEA. The CDR3 DNA sequence: TGCAGCGTTTCGACAGGGGGGGGGTACGAGCAGTACTTC. This codes for CSVSTGGGYEQYF.

The rearrangement joins TRBV2 to TRBJ1-4; 8 nucleotides match TRBD1. Germline CDR1 and CDR2: SNHLY and FYNNEI. The CDR3 length is 16 residues. Unmatched junction bases numbered 12, after V lost 4 bases and J lost 8 bases. The CDR3 region is CASSVTQGARGEKLFF. The CDR3 DNA reads as TGTGCCAGCAGTGTCACCCAGGGGGCGCGGGGGGAAAAACTGTTTTTT.

The chain combines TRBV11-2 with TRBJ1-2, with 8 bases fitting TRBD1. The CDR3 totals 16 residues. Per the germline V gene, CDR1 is SGHAT and CDR2 is FQNNGV. Trimming removed 2 bases from V and 0 bases from J; junction bases left unmatched: 5. The CDR3 spells CASSLSGGATNYGYTF. The CDR3 DNA reads as TGTGCCAGCAGCTTATCAGGGGGCGCGACTAACTATGGCTACACCTTC.

V is TRBV19 and J is TRBJ1-4; D gene uncertain. Trimming removed 8 bases at V and 2 bases at J, with 18 bases between. The V gene's germline CDR1 is LNHDA and CDR2 SQIVND (reference sequence). CDR3 length: 16 residues. The CDR3 DNA follows: TGTGCCAGTTCCGGGGTCCGGGCATTCACTAATGAAAAACTGTTTTTT. Translation: CASSGVRAFTNEKLFF.

V usage is TRBV9 and J usage is TRBJ2-3, with 12 nucleotides matching TRBD2. Germline V gives CDR1 SGDLS, CDR2 YYNGEE. This CDR3 comprises 17 residues. V was pared by 3 bases and J by 3 bases, with 8 bases of the junction left unmatched. The chain's CDR3 is CASSAGTSGLDTDTQYF. The CDR3 DNA reads TGTGCCAGCAGCGCAGGGACTAGCGGGTTGGATACAGATACGCAGTATTTT.

This chain joins TRBV7-9 and TRBJ2-3; the match to TRBD2 covers 9 bases. V dropped 5 bases and J dropped 1; count of bases not matched to a gene: 4. From germline, CDR1 is SEHNR and CDR2 FQNEAQ (reference sequence). The CDR3 sequence is 15 residues long. CDR3 coding DNA: TGTGCCAGCAGCCGGACTAGCGTCGGCACAGATACGCAGTATTTT. It translates to CASSRTSVGTDTQYF.

V gene TRBV5-4 combines with J gene TRBJ2-1; TRBD1 matches 9 bases. V was clipped by 4 bases and J by 7 bases; unmatched bases: 12. Germline V gene data show CDR1 as SGHNT and CDR2 as YYREEE (reference sequence). The CDR3 is 16 amino acids. Here the CDR3 reads CASSRRGTGPLNEQFF. The CDR3, as DNA: TGTGCCAGCAGCCGCCGGGGGACAGGGCCTTTGAATGAGCAGTTCTTC.

V usage is TRBV27 and J usage is TRBJ2-1, with TRBD1 matching 7 bases. Germline CDR1 reads MNHEY; CDR2 reads SMNVEV (reference sequence). The V and J ends lost 5 bases and 5 bases, in that order; junction bases with no gene match: 9. This CDR3 has 15 amino acids. CDR3 nucleotides: TGTGCCAGCAGTCAGGGCGACAGGGCTCACAATGAGCAGTTCTTC. Residues: CASSQGDRAHNEQFF.

The chain joins TRBV6-1 to TRBJ2-7; D possibly corresponds to TRBD1 (5 bases). Trimming stripped 3 bases from V and 2 bases from J, with 11 bases between. The length of the CDR3 is 14 residues. The germline gives CDR1 MNHNS, CDR2 SASEGT. Here the CDR3 DNA reads TGTGCCAGCAGTGAGCTTAGGGGAACCTACGAGCAGTACTTC. This sequence encodes CASSELRGTYEQYF.